The 23 T cell receptor beta chains in this list originate from one sample, sequenced in a study of T cell repertoires in cytomegalovirus infection. These receptors' antigens are unknown. TCRdb itself ran the reads through MiXCR, one entry per CDR3 protein. Among roughly 80,000 distinct CDR3 sequences listed, around 42% were seen once. This sample comprised CD8+ T cells from cultured PBMCs, obtained from culture after CMV antigen stimulation. All receptors derive from a human donor in good health (CMV status not recorded). Some clones in this sample may be carry-over from other donors' samples.

The chain employs TRBV7-6 and TRBJ2-3; D is uncertain. From germline, CDR1 is SGHVS and CDR2 FNYEAQ. V lost 4 bases and J lost 2, with 4 bases in between. There are 12 residues in the CDR3. CDR3 residues: CASSSLTDTQYF. CDR3 DNA sequence: TGTGCCAGCAGCTCCCTCACAGATACGCAGTATTTT.

This chain links TRBV2 with TRBJ2-7; D is undetermined. Germline V lookup: CDR1 SNHLY, CDR2 FYNNEI. The CDR3 runs 13 residues. Deletions cut 6 bases from V and 0 bases from J, with 9 bases between. The CDR3 bases are TGTGCCAGCAGGGTTCGGAGCTCCTACGAGCAGTACTTC. The encoded protein is CASRVRSSYEQYF. The full variable domain, with the rest looked up from reference TRBV2 and TRBJ2-7, is EPEVTQTPSHQVTQMGQEVILRCVPISNHLYFYWYRQILGQKVEFLVSFYNNEISEKSEIFDDQFSVERPDGSNFTLKIRSTKLEDSAMYFCASRVRSSYEQYFGPGTRLTVT.

The rearrangement links TRBV4-1 to TRBJ2-2; D is unresolved. The length of the CDR3 is 13 residues. Germline CDR1 and CDR2: MGHRA and YSYEKL. V gave up 0 bases and J gave up 7 bases, with 6 bases separating them. CDR3 region: CASSQEASGELFF. The DNA for the CDR3 is TGCGCCAGCAGCCAAGAGGCGAGCGGGGAGCTGTTTTTT.

The chain carries TRBV7-9 and TRBJ2-7; 7 bases align to TRBD1. The CDR3 covers 17 residues. Germline CDR1 is SEHNR and CDR2 is FQNEAQ (reference sequence). Unmatched junction bases numbered 12, after V lost 1 base and J lost 3 bases. DNA for the CDR3: TGTGCCAGCAGCTTAGGAGGGGGCAACGCTTGGGGCTACGAGCAGTACTTC. This codes for CASSLGGGNAWGYEQYF.

In this sample, this clonotype turned up a few times. The V call is TRBV12-3 or TRBV12-4, the J call TRBJ1-2; D might be TRBD1 (5 bases). Trimming took 1 base from V and 5 from J, leaving 14 bases between them. CDR3 length: 15 residues. CDR3 loop: CASSLGTGLPYGYTF. The CDR3 nucleotides are TGTGCCAGCAGTTTAGGGACGGGACTTCCATATGGCTACACCTTC.

The chain couples TRBV14 to TRBJ1-2, with 8 bases matching TRBD1. With V trimmed by 0 bases and J by 6 bases, 9 bases remained unmatched. This CDR3 has 16 amino acids. Germline V CDR1 and CDR2: SGHDN, FVKESK. Written as DNA, the CDR3 is TGTGCCAGCAGCCAAGATCGGGGGACAGGCCCCGATGGCTACACCTTC. Protein sequence: CASSQDRGTGPDGYTF. The whole variable domain, remainder taken from reference TRBV14 and TRBJ1-2, is EAGVTQFPSHSVIEKGQTVTLRCDPISGHDNLYWYRRVMGKEIKFLLHFVKESKQDESGMPNNRFLAERTGGTYSTLKVQPAELEDSGVYFCASSQDRGTGPDGYTFGSGTRLTVV.

This sequence joins TRBV11-2 and TRBJ1-1, with D unresolved. Germline V CDR1 and CDR2: SGHAT, FQNNGV. Between the trimmed V and J ends, which lost 4 bases and 6 bases, there was a span of 9 bases. The CDR3 loop spans 12 amino acids. CDR3 loop: CASSSLPSEAFF. The CDR3 DNA is TGTGCCAGCAGCTCCCTCCCTTCTGAAGCTTTCTTT.

This clonotype has a handful of counts. The genes are TRBV6-1 and TRBJ2-5; 7 bases are shared with TRBD2. Looked up from germline, CDR1 is MNHNS and CDR2 is SASEGT. This CDR3 region has 15 residues. The V and J ends lost 2 bases and 4 bases, in that order; junction bases with no gene match: 7. The CDR3: CASSEWEGIGETQYF. The CDR3 bases are TGTGCCAGCAGTGAATGGGAGGGCATCGGAGAGACCCAGTACTTC.

The genes are TRBV5-6 and TRBJ1-1; D ambiguous. Germline CDR1 and CDR2: SGHDT and YYEEEE. This CDR3 has 14 residues. The V end was cut by 0 bases, the J end by 3 bases, with 9 bases between. The CDR3: CASSLGPHHTEAFF. The DNA of the CDR3 is TGTGCCAGCAGCTTGGGACCCCACCACACTGAAGCTTTCTTT.

This chain links TRBV7-3 with TRBJ1-6; no clear D gene. The V end was cut by 0 bases, the J end by 11 bases, with 11 bases between. Per germline, CDR1 SGHTA and CDR2 FQGTGA. CDR3 size: 14 residues. The CDR3 DNA reads TGTGCCAGCAGCTTAACCAAGGGTTTGACACCCCTCCACTTT. Translated: CASSLTKGLTPLHF.

This clonotype was picked up a small number of times. The chain has TRBV28 and TRBJ2-1, with D unresolved. CDR1 is MDHEN, CDR2 SYDVKM, per germline. The V end lost 6 bases, the J end lost 1 base, and 16 bases lay between the germline ends. The CDR3 length is 16 residues. The CDR3 is CASRPTDGRSYNEQFF. The DNA of the CDR3 is TGTGCCAGCAGACCTACGGACGGACGGTCCTACAATGAGCAGTTCTTC.

The chain carries TRBV5-3 and TRBJ2-3, with 9 nucleotides matching TRBD2. TRBV5-3 is annotated as an ORF whose role is uncertain. The CDR3 runs to 14 residues. V gave up 8 bases and J gave up 4 bases; unmatched junction bases: 8. CDR3 sequence reads: CASEPGLASDTQYF. As DNA, the CDR3 is TGTGCCAGCGAACCGGGACTAGCATCAGATACGCAGTATTTT.

V usage is TRBV7-2 and J usage is TRBJ2-2, with 8 bases aligning to TRBD2. This CDR3 region has 16 residues. Germline lookup yields CDR1 SGHTA and CDR2 FQGNSA. After removal of 10 bases from V and 7 bases from J, the junction contained 17 bases not matched to a gene. The CDR3 loop reads CAIEPSGGGGVGELFF. Here the CDR3 DNA reads TGTGCCATAGAGCCAAGCGGGGGAGGGGGTGTCGGGGAGCTGTTTTTT.

A few counts support this clonotype. The V gene is TRBV28, the J gene TRBJ2-7; D not certain. The CDR3 is 15 residues long. V gave up 3 bases and J gave up 2 bases, with 14 bases separating them. CDR1 MDHEN and CDR2 SYDVKM come from the germline V gene. The CDR3 protein is CASSFGPQGAYEQYF. The CDR3 DNA follows: TGTGCCAGCAGTTTTGGTCCACAAGGCGCCTACGAGCAGTACTTC.

The V gene is TRBV4-1, the J gene TRBJ2-3; 11 nucleotides match TRBD1. With V trimmed by 0 bases and J by 2 bases, 4 bases remained unmatched. The germline gives CDR1 MGHRA, CDR2 YSYEKL. The CDR3 is 17 residues long. The CDR3 DNA follows: TGCGCCAGCAGCCAAGATAGGACAGGGGGCACCACAGATACGCAGTATTTT. Translating it yields CASSQDRTGGTTDTQYF.

This sequence joins TRBV7-2 and TRBJ2-5; D is possibly TRBD2 (6 bases). Germline V gene sequence: CDR1 SGHTA, CDR2 FQGNSA. The CDR3 spans 16 residues. V shed 7 bases and J shed 4 bases, with 22 bases lying between them. CDR3 protein: CASTNPGRGLGETQYF. CDR3 DNA sequence: TGTGCCAGCACCAACCCGGGGCGGGGACTGGGAGAGACCCAGTACTTC.

V gene TRBV12-5 combines with J gene TRBJ2-7, with 10 bases that match TRBD1. The germline gives CDR1 LGHNT, CDR2 FRNRAP. The CDR3 extends over 17 amino acids. V was pared by 3 bases and J by 3 bases, with 11 bases of the junction left unmatched. CDR3 amino acids: CASGFQLAGDRGYEQYF. DNA of the CDR3: TGTGCTAGTGGTTTCCAACTTGCCGGGGACAGGGGCTACGAGCAGTACTTC.

This clonotype was seen many times. The rearrangement links TRBV7-2 to TRBJ1-5; D not resolved. CDR3 size: 15 residues. The germline V gene has CDR1 SGHTA and CDR2 FQGNSA. The V end lost 2 bases, the J end lost 5 bases, and 13 bases lay between the germline ends. CDR3 sequence: CASSLYSSPDQPQHF. DNA for the CDR3: TGTGCCAGCAGCTTATACAGCAGCCCCGATCAGCCCCAGCATTTT.

The genes are TRBV6-6 and TRBJ1-1, with D hard to call. Germline V gene sequence: CDR1 MNHNY, CDR2 SVGAGI (reference sequence). This CDR3 is built from 14 residues. V was cut by 6 bases and J by 0 bases, with 11 bases left in between. CDR3 coding DNA: TGTGCCAGCAGCACCGCGGGGATGAACACTGAAGCTTTCTTT. Protein sequence: CASSTAGMNTEAFF.

This chain joins TRBV4-1 and TRBJ2-5; 10 positions match TRBD2. With V trimmed by 4 bases and J by 0 bases, 8 bases remained unmatched. The CDR3 has 17 residues. Germline CDR1 is MGHRA and CDR2 is YSYEKL. CDR3 sequence reads: CASSPERLAGDQETQYF. The CDR3 DNA is TGCGCCAGCAGCCCAGAGAGGCTAGCGGGGGACCAAGAGACCCAGTACTTC.

The V and J genes are TRBV28 and TRBJ2-7; 9 positions agree with TRBD1. Germline loops: CDR1 MDHEN, CDR2 SYDVKM. This CDR3 contains 15 residues. The ends lost 6 bases at V and 3 bases at J; junction bases unmatched: 9. CDR3 sequence: CASSQPRTGVYEQYF. The CDR3 coding sequence is TGTGCCAGCAGCCAACCGAGGACAGGGGTCTACGAGCAGTACTTC.

This clonotype has more than one count but fewer than ten. The chain combines TRBV11-3 with TRBJ1-5; TRBD1 agrees at 7 bases. The germline gives CDR1 SGHNT, CDR2 YENEEA. Trimming removed 5 bases from V and 4 bases from J; junction bases left unmatched: 11. The CDR3 totals 16 residues. The CDR3 region has the DNA TGTGCCAGCAGCGTTAAACCGGGCAGGGGGAATCAGCCCCAGCATTTT. Amino acid sequence: CASSVKPGRGNQPQHF. Full variable domain (missing parts from reference TRBV11-3 and TRBJ1-5): EAGVVQSPRYKIIEKKQPVAFWCNPISGHNTLYWYLQNLGQGPELLIRYENEEAVDDSQLPKDRFSAERLKGVDSTLKIQPAELGDSAVYLCASSVKPGRGNQPQHFGDGTRLSIL.

The rearrangement links TRBV10-3 to TRBJ2-3; D is unresolved. V dropped 5 bases and J dropped 4 bases, with 7 bases sitting between them. The CDR3 is made up of 12 amino acids. CDR1 and CDR2 from the germline V gene are ENHRY and SYGVKD. This CDR3 reads CAISTGADTQYF. The CDR3, as DNA: TGTGCCATCAGTACTGGGGCAGATACGCAGTATTTT.